Listed below are T cell receptor beta chains from one sample, sequenced in a study of memory CD4+ T cells and cytomegalovirus serostatus. Profiling relied on immunoSEQ multiplex PCR, and the TCRdb table lists in-frame clones only, not all of them. The sample has tens of thousands of clones, around 78% seen once; the top ten hold about 1.5%. Sequences were obtained from memory CD4+ T cells from blood. These receptors were obtained from an adult in good health and CMV-seronegative. Both conserved end residues are part of each CDR3. Each record gives: CDR3 DNA, CDR3 protein, V gene, CDR3 length, D gene, clone size, J gene. D genes are given only for firm matches. Clone size appears in some rows only: once, few, many, or a class for an expanded clone.

CDR3nt: TGTGCCAGCCAATCATTAGGGGCCAAATTCGAGCAGTACTTC
CDR3aa: CASQSLGAKFEQYF
v_gene: TRBV27
len: 14
d_gene: NA
abundance: few
j_gene: TRBJ2-7

CDR3nt: TGTGCCAGCAGCGAGTCCCCGGGACAGGGGGCATACGAGCAGTACTTC
CDR3aa: CASSESPGQGAYEQYF
v_gene: TRBV7-6
len: 16
d_gene: TRBD1
abundance: NA
j_gene: TRBJ2-7

CDR3nt: TGTGCCAGCAGCGTGTTAGCGGCTAGCACAGATACGCAGTATTTT
CDR3aa: CASSVLAASTDTQYF
v_gene: TRBV9
len: 15
d_gene: NA
abundance: NA
j_gene: TRBJ2-3

CDR3nt: TGCGCCAGCAGCCGTTATACGGGACAGGCGAACACTGAAGCTTTCTTT
CDR3aa: CASSRYTGQANTEAFF
v_gene: TRBV5-1
len: 16
d_gene: TRBD1
abundance: NA
j_gene: TRBJ1-1

CDR3nt: TGTGCCAGCAAGAGCGGCTTAAATCAGCCCCAGCATTTT
CDR3aa: CASKSGLNQPQHF
v_gene: TRBV2
len: 13
d_gene: NA
abundance: NA
j_gene: TRBJ1-5

CDR3nt: TGTGCCAGCAACCAGGGGGCGGGCGAGCAGTACTTC
CDR3aa: CASNQGAGEQYF
v_gene: TRBV6-1
len: 12
d_gene: TRBD1
abundance: NA
j_gene: TRBJ2-7

CDR3nt: TGTGCCATCGGATCTTTGGGGGGCAACACCGGGGAGCTGTTTTTT
CDR3aa: CAIGSLGGNTGELFF
v_gene: TRBV10-3
len: 15
d_gene: NA
abundance: NA
j_gene: TRBJ2-2

CDR3nt: TGTGCCAGCAGTTTAAGAATGAATGAGCAGTTCTTC
CDR3aa: CASSLRMNEQFF
v_gene: TRBV28
len: 12
d_gene: NA
abundance: once
j_gene: TRBJ2-1

CDR3nt: TGTGCCAGCAGCAAGGGGCCAGGGGAGAATCAGCCCCAGCATTTT
CDR3aa: CASSKGPGENQPQHF
v_gene: TRBV5-4
len: 15
d_gene: NA
abundance: NA
j_gene: TRBJ1-5

CDR3nt: TGTGCCAGTAGTATAGACATGGGCCGAACCACTGAAGCTTTCTTT
CDR3aa: CASSIDMGRTTEAFF
v_gene: TRBV19
len: 15
d_gene: NA
abundance: NA
j_gene: TRBJ1-1

CDR3nt: TGCGCCAGCAGAGTGGCTAAGAACACTGAAGCTTTCTTT
CDR3aa: CASRVAKNTEAFF
v_gene: TRBV10-1
len: 13
d_gene: NA
abundance: NA
j_gene: TRBJ1-1

CDR3nt: TGTGCCAGTAGTATTAGGACAGGGGGCTCTGAAGCTTTCTTT
CDR3aa: CASSIRTGGSEAFF
v_gene: TRBV19
len: 14
d_gene: TRBD1
abundance: NA
j_gene: TRBJ1-1

CDR3nt: TGTGCCAGCAAAACGACAGGTGCAAAACTGTTTTTT
CDR3aa: CASKTTGAKLFF
v_gene: TRBV28
len: 12
d_gene: NA
abundance: many
j_gene: TRBJ1-4

CDR3nt: TGTGCCAGCAGCCAACAGGGGAGAAACACTGAAGCTTTCTTT
CDR3aa: CASSQQGRNTEAFF
v_gene: TRBV14
len: 14
d_gene: NA
abundance: NA
j_gene: TRBJ1-1

CDR3nt: TGTGCCAGCAGTTTACTCGGAGATACGCAGTATTTT
CDR3aa: CASSLLGDTQYF
v_gene: TRBV27
len: 12
d_gene: NA
abundance: once
j_gene: TRBJ2-3

CDR3nt: TGTGCCAGCAGCTTATTCGGTGCGGTTTCCTACGAGCAGTACTTC
CDR3aa: CASSLFGAVSYEQYF
v_gene: TRBV5-8
len: 15
d_gene: NA
abundance: NA
j_gene: TRBJ2-7

CDR3nt: TGTGCCAGCAGCCCGCGGTTAGGCAATCAGCCCCAGCATTTT
CDR3aa: CASSPRLGNQPQHF
v_gene: TRBV6-1
len: 14
d_gene: NA
abundance: NA
j_gene: TRBJ1-5

CDR3nt: TGTGCCAGCAGCTTGCAGGGCTGGGCGCAGTATTTT
CDR3aa: CASSLQGWAQYF
v_gene: TRBV7-8
len: 12
d_gene: NA
abundance: few
j_gene: TRBJ2-3